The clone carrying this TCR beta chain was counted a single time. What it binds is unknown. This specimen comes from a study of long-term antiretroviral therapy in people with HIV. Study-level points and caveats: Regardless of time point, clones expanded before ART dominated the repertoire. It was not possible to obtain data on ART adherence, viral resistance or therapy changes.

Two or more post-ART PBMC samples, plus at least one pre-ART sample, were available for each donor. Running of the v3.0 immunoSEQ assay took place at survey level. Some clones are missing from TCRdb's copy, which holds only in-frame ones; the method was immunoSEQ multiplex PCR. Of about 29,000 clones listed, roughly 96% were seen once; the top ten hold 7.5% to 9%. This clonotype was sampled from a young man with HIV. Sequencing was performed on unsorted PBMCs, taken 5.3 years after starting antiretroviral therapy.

CDR3 coding DNA: TGTGCCTGGAGTGGTATGGCGGAACAAGAGACCCAGTACTTC. Amino acid sequence: CAWSGMAEQETQYF. The chain uses TRBV30 and TRBJ2-5; D gene uncertain. CDR1 is GTSNPN and CDR2 is SVGIG in the germline V gene (reference sequence). The CDR3 is made up of 14 amino acids. Trimming stripped 1 base from V and 2 bases from J, with 11 bases between. The full variable domain, in which reference TRBV30 and TRBJ2-5 provide the parts outside the CDR3, is SQTIHQWPATLVQPVGSPLSLECTVEGTSNPNLYWYRQAAGRGLQLLFYSVGIGQISSEVPQNLSASRPQDRQFILSSKKLLLSDSGFYLCAWSGMAEQETQYFGPGTRLLVL.